The 17 T cell receptor beta chains in this list originate from one sample, sequenced in a study of PD-L1 blockade in urothelial cancer. Documented time point: peripheral blood 6 weeks after treatment start. Method: immunoSEQ multiplex PCR; TCRdb's copy keeps in-frame clones and lacks some. This sample has under 30,000 clones, with around 80% found just once. The sample in question was PBMCs, obtained around atezolizumab (anti-PD-L1) treatment. Receptors were obtained from a man between 65 and 79 years old with urothelial cancer.

The chain has TRBV19 and TRBJ2-1; TRBD1 aligns across 9 bases. CDR3 length equals 14 residues. Trimming took 4 bases from V and 5 from J; bases not matched to a gene: 3. Germline V gives CDR1 LNHDA, CDR2 SQIVND (reference sequence). In DNA, the CDR3 is TGTGCCAGTAGTAGACAGGGGGTCAACAATGAGCAGTTCTTC. It encodes CASSRQGVNNEQFF.

This chain joins TRBV12-5 and TRBJ2-3, with a tentative D call TRBD1 (6 bases). CDR3 size: 15 residues. Germline-derived CDR1 and CDR2 are LGHNT and FRNRAP. The V end was cut by 4 bases, the J end by 2 bases, with 13 bases between. The CDR3 loop is CASGSNRVATDTQYF. CDR3 DNA: TGTGCTAGTGGTTCCAACAGGGTTGCCACAGATACGCAGTATTTT.

The chain employs TRBV5-4 and TRBJ2-7; tentatively, D is TRBD2 (5 bases). CDR3 size: 15 residues. Germline lookup yields CDR1 SGHNT and CDR2 YYREEE (reference sequence). V lost 0 bases and J lost 2, with 12 bases in between. CDR3 region: CASSLGGIGTYEQYF. The CDR3 DNA reads TGTGCCAGCAGCTTGGGAGGGATTGGCACCTACGAGCAGTACTTC.

This clone showed up just once. V and J are TRBV27 and TRBJ2-2; 7 bases agree with TRBD2. Unmatched junction bases numbered 4, after V lost 4 bases and J lost 8 bases. This CDR3 has 13 amino acids. The germline CDR1 and CDR2 sequences are MNHEY and SMNVEV (reference sequence). CDR3 region: CASSSTSKGELFF. DNA for the CDR3: TGTGCCAGCAGTTCGACTAGCAAAGGGGAGCTGTTTTTT.

The rearrangement joins TRBV7-9 to TRBJ1-4; D not certain. Trimming cost V 6 bases and J 6 bases, with 20 bases left between them. Germline lookup yields CDR1 SEHNR and CDR2 FQNEAQ (reference sequence). This CDR3 region has 16 residues. The CDR3 nucleotides read TGTGCCAGCAGTCCCCTTGAGAGCTCGGTGTATGAAAAACTGTTTTTT. It yields the protein CASSPLESSVYEKLFF.

The chain couples TRBV2 to TRBJ2-7; D might be TRBD1 (6 bases). Per germline, CDR1 SNHLY and CDR2 FYNNEI. The CDR3 is made up of 13 amino acids. V lost 4 bases and J lost 3, with 10 bases in between. The CDR3 DNA follows: TGTGCCAGCAGTGTAGGGGGACGCTACGAGCAGTACTTC. This gives the protein CASSVGGRYEQYF.

The V gene is TRBV4-3, the J gene TRBJ2-3, with 8 positions matching TRBD2. This CDR3 comprises 15 residues. Losses at the gene ends were 2 bases for V and 4 bases for J; bases not matched to a gene: 5. Germline CDR1 and CDR2: LGHNA and YSLEER. The CDR3 nucleotides read TGCGCCAGCAGCCAAAGAGCGGGGGAGTCAGATACGCAGTATTTT. Protein product: CASSQRAGESDTQYF.

The chain uses TRBV2 and TRBJ2-5; 13 bases are a match to TRBD2. From germline, CDR1 is SNHLY and CDR2 FYNNEI. This CDR3 is built from 15 residues. Losses at the gene ends were 6 bases for V and 4 bases for J; bases not matched to a gene: 5. CDR3: CASRGWTSGGETQYF. As DNA, the CDR3 is TGTGCCAGCAGAGGGTGGACTAGCGGGGGAGAGACCCAGTACTTC.

This clone was detected a few times. This chain joins TRBV27 and TRBJ1-1; TRBD1 aligns across 9 bases. The V and J ends lost 4 bases and 5 bases, in that order; junction bases with no gene match: 5. Germline V gene lookup returns CDR1 MNHEY and CDR2 SMNVEV (reference sequence). The CDR3 covers 14 residues. The CDR3 protein is CASSSGQGLTEAFF. The DNA for the CDR3 is TGTGCCAGCAGTTCCGGACAGGGGTTGACTGAAGCTTTCTTT.

This clone was picked up a small number of times. The chain's CDR3 is CSATGRGEQYF. The CDR3 bases are TGCAGTGCTACAGGGAGGGGCGAGCAGTACTTC. This chain links TRBV20-1 with TRBJ2-7, with TRBD2 identical over 7 bases. This CDR3 spans 11 amino acids. V shed 4 bases and J 6 bases; nucleotides not matched to a gene: 3. CDR1 is DFQATT, CDR2 SNEGSKA, per germline (reference sequence).

CDR3 amino acids: CASSPGQGDRPLHF. The CDR3 DNA follows: TGTGCCAGCAGCCCGGGACAGGGGGACCGACCCCTCCACTTT. This chain links TRBV11-2 with TRBJ1-6; 11 bases agree with TRBD1. The CDR3 totals 14 residues. Trimming removed 5 bases from V and 12 bases from J; junction bases left unmatched: 6. Germline CDR1 is SGHAT and CDR2 is FQNNGV.

The chain joins TRBV2 to TRBJ1-4; perhaps TRBD1 as D (6 bases). The CDR3 loop spans 15 amino acids. Trimming took off 6 bases at V and 5 bases at J, with 16 bases between the two ends. Germline V CDR1 and CDR2: SNHLY, FYNNEI. The CDR3 DNA reads TGTGCCAGCAGGATTGGGACACGAAGAAATGAAAAACTGTTTTTT. It yields the protein CASRIGTRRNEKLFF.

This clone appeared a single time. The genes are TRBV9 and TRBJ2-1; D is perhaps TRBD2 (6 bases). This CDR3 comprises 14 residues. Trimming cost V 5 bases and J 3 bases, with 12 bases left between them. Per germline, CDR1 SGDLS and CDR2 YYNGEE. CDR3 amino acids: CASSLRTNYNEQFF. CDR3 DNA sequence: TGTGCCAGCAGTCTCCGGACTAACTACAATGAGCAGTTCTTC.

The chain carries TRBV9 and TRBJ1-1; D not certain. V was trimmed by 2 bases and J by 1 base, leaving 12 bases between them. This CDR3 has 15 residues. Germline V gives CDR1 SGDLS, CDR2 YYNGEE. As DNA, the CDR3 is TGTGCCAGCAGCGTTATCGGACTCACGAACACTGAAGCTTTCTTT. It encodes CASSVIGLTNTEAFF. Drawing the rest from reference TRBV9 and TRBJ1-1, the complete variable domain is DSGVTQTPKHLITATGQRVTLRCSPRSGDLSVYWYQQSLDQGLQFLIQYYNGEERAKGNILERFSAQQFPDLHSELNLSSLELGDSALYFCASSVIGLTNTEAFFGQGTRLTVV.

V is TRBV6-1 and J is TRBJ2-1, with a possible D match to TRBD2 (5 bases). This CDR3 region has 13 residues. V lost 9 bases and J 10 bases, leaving 19 bases between the germline ends. The germline V gene has CDR1 MNHNS and CDR2 SASEGT. Here the CDR3 reads CASSRLNPGEQFF. The DNA of the CDR3 is TGTGCCAGTTCGAGACTAAACCCCGGGGAGCAGTTCTTC.

A few counts support this clone. V and J are TRBV7-9 and TRBJ2-7, with D perhaps TRBD2 (6 bases). The germline V gene encodes CDR1 SEHNR and CDR2 FQNEAQ (reference sequence). This CDR3 has 15 amino acids. V shed 0 bases and J shed 5 bases, with 14 bases lying between them. The chain's CDR3 is CASSLATGLKNEQYF. CDR3 nucleotide sequence: TGTGCCAGCAGCTTAGCGACGGGACTCAAGAACGAGCAGTACTTC.

The count of this clone is one. The rearrangement uses TRBV6-6 and TRBJ1-2, with D unresolved. From germline, CDR1 is MNHNY and CDR2 SVGAGI (reference sequence). Trimming removed 6 bases from V and 2 bases from J, with 10 bases in between. The CDR3 covers 13 residues. The CDR3 protein is CASSPAVNYGYTF. Here the CDR3 DNA reads TGTGCCAGCAGCCCCGCGGTAAACTATGGCTACACCTTC.